A selection of T cell receptor beta chains follows, all from one sample in a study of HIV-infected patients and healthy controls. TCRdb re-called the 5' RACE reads through MiXCR, storing one row per CDR3 protein. The sample comprises fewer than 11,000 distinct CDR3 sequences, over 4.5% of which are singletons, and roughly 15% rests with the top ten. The sequencing here drew on blood, taken before antiretroviral therapy. The origin of the receptors is an adult with HIV infection. CDR3s include the opening cysteine and the closing phenylalanine or tryptophan.

V gene: TRBV6-1
CDR3 length: 15
CDR3 protein: CASSEIAGGYNEQFF

V gene: TRBV20-1
CDR3 length: 13
CDR3 protein: CSASPDRGKEQYF

V gene: TRBV5-5
CDR3 length: 14
CDR3 protein: CASSSGQGDYEQYF

V gene: TRBV7-2
CDR3 length: 16
CDR3 protein: CASTRSGGSSYNEQFF

V gene: TRBV19
CDR3 length: 14
CDR3 protein: CASSIGGRSYEQYF

V gene: TRBV5-6
CDR3 length: 16
CDR3 protein: CASSRLASSSYNEQFF

V gene: TRBV6-5
CDR3 length: 16
CDR3 protein: CASSATVAGGTDTQYF

V gene: TRBV14
CDR3 length: 14
CDR3 protein: CASSQGPAGGELFF

V gene: TRBV6-5
CDR3 length: 14
CDR3 protein: CASSYSASVNEQFF

V gene: TRBV27
CDR3 length: 15
CDR3 protein: CASSPVTGGSGELFF

V gene: TRBV25-1
CDR3 length: 15
CDR3 protein: CASSAISSDYNEQFF

V gene: TRBV6-5
CDR3 length: 16
CDR3 protein: CASSYSNLAGNNEQFF

V gene: TRBV24-1
CDR3 length: 15
CDR3 protein: CATSPGPLSYNEQFF

V gene: TRBV27
CDR3 length: 12
CDR3 protein: CASNGSTDTQYF